This T cell receptor (beta chain) was sequenced for a study of blood T cell repertoires in COVID-19. Study at large: The United States, Italy and Spain provided the acute and convalescent COVID-19 samples.

CDR3 size: 15 residues. Germline CDR1 SQVTM, CDR2 ANQGSEA. Germline trimming cut 5 bases from V and 4 bases from J; bases unmatched to any gene: 8. TCRdb's copy holds only in-frame clones and misses some; the assay was immunoSEQ multiplex PCR. The sample has over 150,000 clones, more than 80% seen once. Sequenced input: PBMCs or T cells enriched from blood (not recorded which). This clonotype originated in a man aged 35-49 years who had recovered from COVID-19. V and J are TRBV29-1 and TRBJ1-6; 7 bases line up with TRBD1. The CDR3 bases are TGCAGCGTTAAGTCCGGGACAGAGTATAATTCACCCCTCCACTTT. It codes for CSVKSGTEYNSPLHF.